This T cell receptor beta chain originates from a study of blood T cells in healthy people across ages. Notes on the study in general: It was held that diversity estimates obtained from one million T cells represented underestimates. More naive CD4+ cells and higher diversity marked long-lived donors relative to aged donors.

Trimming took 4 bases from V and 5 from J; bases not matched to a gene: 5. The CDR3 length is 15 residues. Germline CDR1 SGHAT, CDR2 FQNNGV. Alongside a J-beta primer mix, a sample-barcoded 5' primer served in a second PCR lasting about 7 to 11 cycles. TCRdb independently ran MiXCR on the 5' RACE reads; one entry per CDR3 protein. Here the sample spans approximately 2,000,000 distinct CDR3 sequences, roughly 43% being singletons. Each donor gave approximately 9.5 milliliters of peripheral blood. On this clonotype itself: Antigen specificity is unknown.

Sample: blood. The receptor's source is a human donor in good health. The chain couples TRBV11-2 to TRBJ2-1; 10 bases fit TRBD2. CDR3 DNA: TGTGCCAGCAGCTCATGGACTAGCGGCAACAATGAGCAGTTCTTC. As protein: CASSSWTSGNNEQFF.